Listed here are 13 T cell receptor beta chains from one sample, sequenced in a study of T cells after posttransplantation cyclophosphamide. The assay was immunoSEQ multiplex PCR, and TCRdb's table has in-frame clones only and misses some. Here the sample spans some 5,700 clones, 1.5% to 2% being singletons. A marrow graft followed busulfan-fludarabine conditioning, with cyclophosphamide on days +3 and +4. The source was PBMCs, collected almost 250 days after a stem cell transplant with posttransplant cyclophosphamide. The receptors come from a male patient between 25 and 39 years old who received an allogeneic stem cell transplant from a related donor, was CMV-positive, and had no GVHD. Part of the T cells may come from the graft donor.

This clone was detected a few times. The chain uses TRBV2 and TRBJ1-4, with D maybe TRBD1 (6 bases). V lost 6 bases, J lost 0 bases, and 14 bases lay in between. Germline V gene sequence: CDR1 SNHLY, CDR2 FYNNEI. There are 16 residues in the CDR3. The CDR3 sequence is CASSRTDSATNEKLFF. The CDR3 coding sequence is TGTGCCAGCAGCCGGACAGACTCTGCAACTAATGAAAAACTGTTTTTT.

This clone has only a few counts. The chain carries TRBV15 and TRBJ1-3; D might be TRBD1 (5 bases). The CDR3 sequence is 14 residues long. Trimming took 0 bases from V and 7 from J, leaving 10 bases between them. Germline V gene lookup returns CDR1 LNHNV and CDR2 YYDKDF (reference sequence). The CDR3 nucleotides read TGTGCCACCAGCAGAGATGGGGCCCGGAACACCATATATTTT. Its protein product is CATSRDGARNTIYF. The full variable domain, rest sourced from reference TRBV15 and TRBJ1-3, is DAMVIQNPRYQVTQFGKPVTLSCSQTLNHNVMYWYQQKSSQAPKLLFHYYDKDFNNEADTPDNFQSRRPNTSFCFLDIRSPGLGDTAMYLCATSRDGARNTIYFGEGSWLTVV.

This chain connects TRBV7-3 to TRBJ2-1; 9 bases line up with TRBD2. Germline CDR1 reads SGHTA; CDR2 reads FQGTGA. This CDR3 contains 15 residues. V lost 3 bases, J lost 4 bases, and 4 bases stayed unmatched. The CDR3: CASSFPTSGYNEQFF. The CDR3, as DNA: TGTGCCAGCAGCTTTCCGACTAGCGGATACAATGAGCAGTTCTTC.

This rearrangement joins TRBV7-8 to TRBJ2-7; TRBD1 matches at 10 bases. J gave up 5 bases and V 5 bases, and 9 bases lay outside the gene matches. The germline CDR1 and CDR2 sequences are SGHVS and FQNEAQ. The length of the CDR3 is 15 residues. The DNA of the CDR3 is TGTGCCAGCAGCCTCCCCGGGACAGGGGTTAACGAGCAGTACTTC. Its translation is CASSLPGTGVNEQYF.

The chain combines TRBV6-5 with TRBJ2-1, with 11 positions matching TRBD1. In germline, CDR1 is MNHEY, CDR2 SVGAGI. The CDR3 totals 15 residues. V was clipped by 6 bases and J by 14 bases; unmatched bases: 15. CDR3 amino acids: CASSPGSSRDRGKFF. The CDR3, as DNA: TGTGCCAGCAGCCCGGGGTCCAGCCGGGACAGGGGGAAGTTCTTC.

This clone was seen a few times. The CDR3 nucleotides read TGTGCCAGCAGTGGGAAACGCGGGAGGTACGAGCAGTACTTC. Amino acids: CASSGKRGRYEQYF. The V call is TRBV2, the J call TRBJ2-7; TRBD2 agrees at 8 bases. CDR3 length: 14 residues. CDR1 is SNHLY, CDR2 FYNNEI, per germline. Germline trimming cut 4 bases from V and 4 bases from J; bases unmatched to any gene: 6.

The chain is built from TRBV18 and TRBJ2-4, with D possibly matching TRBD2 (5 bases). Germline V CDR1 and CDR2: KGHSH, LQKENI. This CDR3 has 17 residues. The germline V and J ends were trimmed by 2 bases and 0 bases, with 14 bases remaining between them. The CDR3: CASSPRAGSLAKNIQYF. Here the CDR3 DNA reads TGTGCCAGCTCACCAAGGGCGGGCAGTTTAGCCAAAAACATTCAGTACTTC. Filled out from reference TRBV18 and TRBJ2-4, the complete variable domain reads NAGVMQNPRHLVRRRGQEARLRCSPMKGHSHVYWYRQLPEEGLKFMVYLQKENIIDESGMPKERFSAEFPKEGPSILRIQQVVRGDSAAYFCASSPRAGSLAKNIQYFGAGTRLSVL.

The table lists this clone with a few counts. V is TRBV7-3 and J is TRBJ1-3; no definite D call. CDR3 length: 13 amino acids. Germline CDR1 and CDR2: SGHTA and FQGTGA. V shed 5 bases and J shed 6 bases, with 11 bases lying between them. The chain's CDR3 is CASSPTELNTIYF. The CDR3 nucleotides are TGTGCCAGCAGCCCAACGGAGCTAAACACCATATATTTT. Drawing the rest from reference TRBV7-3 and TRBJ1-3, the complete variable domain is GAGVSQTPSNKVTEKGKYVELRCDPISGHTALYWYRQSLGQGPEFLIYFQGTGAADDSGLPNDRFFAVRPEGSVSTLKIQRTERGDSAVYLCASSPTELNTIYFGEGSWLTVV.

This clone occurred a few times. This chain links TRBV10-1 with TRBJ2-3; D is uncertain. The CDR3 runs 11 residues. Germline V gene sequence: CDR1 WNHNN, CDR2 SYGVQD (reference sequence). V lost 3 bases, J lost 7 bases, and 5 bases lay in between. The CDR3 DNA sequence: TGCGCCAGCAGTGACGGGTATACGCAGTATTTT. Translation gives CASSDGYTQYF.

This clone was found a few times. The chain employs TRBV27 and TRBJ2-5; a weak D match, TRBD2 (7 bases). The ends were cut back, 5 bases at V and 4 bases at J, with 17 bases in the middle. Per germline, CDR1 MNHEY and CDR2 SMNVEV (reference sequence). This CDR3 is built from 15 residues. Here the CDR3 DNA reads TGTGCCAGCAGTCACCTATTCGGGGGGCTAGAGACCCAGTACTTC. It translates to CASSHLFGGLETQYF.

This clone was seen only a few times. The V gene is TRBV19, the J gene TRBJ1-1; 7 positions agree with TRBD1. The germline V gene encodes CDR1 LNHDA and CDR2 SQIVND (reference sequence). The CDR3 contains 11 residues. The trim removed 5 bases at V and 10 bases at J, leaving 4 bases unmatched. CDR3 region: CASSLNRGAFF. The CDR3 coding sequence is TGTGCCAGTAGTCTGAACAGGGGAGCTTTCTTT. Based on the CDR3 plus reference TRBV19 and TRBJ1-1, the full variable domain is DGGITQSPKYLFRKEGQNVTLSCEQNLNHDAMYWYRQDPGQGLRLIYYSQIVNDFQKGDIAEGYSVSREKKESFPLTVTSAQKNPTAFYLCASSLNRGAFFGQGTRLTVV.

The gene calls are TRBV18 and TRBJ1-1; D possibly corresponds to TRBD1 (6 bases). Deletions cut 6 bases from V and 1 base from J, with 9 bases between. Per germline, CDR1 KGHSH and CDR2 LQKENI. This CDR3 has 13 amino acids. CDR3 sequence: CASSEQGNTEAFF. CDR3 sequence (DNA): TGTGCCAGCTCGGAACAGGGGAACACTGAAGCTTTCTTT. The full variable domain, completed using reference TRBV18 and TRBJ1-1, is NAGVMQNPRHLVRRRGQEARLRCSPMKGHSHVYWYRQLPEEGLKFMVYLQKENIIDESGMPKERFSAEFPKEGPSILRIQQVVRGDSAAYFCASSEQGNTEAFFGQGTRLTVV.

A few counts support this clone. V usage is TRBV5-1 and J usage is TRBJ1-1; 8 nucleotides align to TRBD1. V gave up 9 bases and J gave up 1 base; unmatched junction bases: 8. This CDR3 is 14 amino acids long. Germline V gives CDR1 SGHRS, CDR2 YFSETQ. The CDR3 spells CATRDRLKNTEAFF. CDR3 nucleotides: TGCGCCACGCGGGACAGGTTGAAGAACACTGAAGCTTTCTTT. The full variable domain, in which reference TRBV5-1 and TRBJ1-1 provide the parts outside the CDR3, is KAGVTQTPRYLIKTRGQQVTLSCSPISGHRSVSWYQQTPGQGLQFLFEYFSETQRNKGNFPGRFSGRQFSNSRSEMNVSTLELGDSALYLCATRDRLKNTEAFFGQGTRLTVV.